This T cell receptor (beta chain) was obtained from a study of shared clonotypes between healthy human individuals. Overall study findings and caveats: Memory subsets had estimated richness that was generally smaller than that of naive subsets. At large depth, rarefaction still showed sorted-subset sequencing to be incomplete. Exclusively blood specimens were collected; tissue repertoires likely differ.

V shed 1 base and J 2 bases; nucleotides not matched to a gene: 4. Germline V gene lookup returns CDR1 SGHVS and CDR2 FNYEAQ. CDR3 size: 16 residues. Sorted-subset replicate PCRs used around 0.2 ug DNA, about 30,000 T cell genomes. The method was immunoSEQ multiplex PCR; TCRdb's version includes in-frame clones alone and lacks a portion of them. The repertoire holds fewer than 1 million clones, with around 96% as singletons. For this clone: What it binds is unknown.

The naive CD8 subset, CD45RO-negative cells positively selected for CCR7, excluded terminally differentiated effector memory CD45RA+ cells. The sequencing sample was made of naive CD8+ T cells sorted from blood. The chain recombines TRBV7-6 with TRBJ2-7, with 11 bases lining up with TRBD1. The TCR comes from a man younger than 40 in good health. The CDR3 DNA reads as TGTGCCAGCAGCTTAGATAGGACAGGGGGCACCTACGAGCAGTACTTC. Amino acid sequence: CASSLDRTGGTYEQYF.